Presented here are 30 T cell receptor beta chains from one specimen sequenced in a study of STAT3 mutations in large granular lymphocyte leukemia. These receptors' antigens are unknown. General study points: Every T-LGLL patient had at least one immunodominant TCRbeta clonotype.

Here immunoSEQ multiplex PCR was the method, and the copy in TCRdb shows in-frame clones only, minus some. Of over 30,000 clones listed, more than 70% are singletons. Sequencing used PBMCs. Receptor source: a human donor with T large granular lymphocyte leukemia. Some clones in this sample may be carry-over from other donors' samples.

The chain joins TRBV5-1 to TRBJ2-7; TRBD1 aligns across 8 bases. The germline V gene encodes CDR1 SGHRS and CDR2 YFSETQ. V lost 0 bases to trimming and J lost 3 bases; unmatched junction nucleotides: 5. The CDR3 covers 15 residues. CDR3 in amino acids: CASSLVRGRIYEQYF. The CDR3 nucleotides are TGCGCCAGCAGCTTGGTCAGGGGGCGAATCTACGAGCAGTACTTC.

The V call is TRBV7-9, the J call TRBJ1-1; D might be TRBD1 (6 bases). CDR3 length equals 14 residues. V lost 7 bases and J lost 4, with 16 bases in between. Germline CDR1 is SEHNR and CDR2 is FQNEAQ (reference sequence). The CDR3 here is CASTERGGITEAFF. The DNA of the CDR3 is TGTGCCAGCACTGAACGAGGGGGGATCACTGAAGCTTTCTTT.

This chain links TRBV7-8 with TRBJ2-1; D may correspond to TRBD1 or TRBD2 (6 bases each). Trimming pared 5 bases from V and 0 bases from J, leaving 17 bases between. The length of the CDR3 is 17 residues. Per germline, CDR1 SGHVS and CDR2 FQNEAQ. CDR3 sequence reads: CASSHHGGWSSYNEQFF. The CDR3 region has the DNA TGTGCCAGCAGCCACCACGGGGGCTGGAGCTCCTACAATGAGCAGTTCTTC.

This clone has just a few counts. The V call is TRBV6-5, the J call TRBJ2-7; D assignment may be TRBD1 or TRBD2 (5 bases each). This CDR3 contains 13 residues. Germline CDR1 and CDR2: MNHEY and SVGAGI. The V end was cut by 7 bases, the J end by 12 bases, with 22 bases between. Here the CDR3 DNA reads TGTGCCAGCACCCAAGGGGCCCGGGGCCAGCGGTACTTC. Translating it yields CASTQGARGQRYF.

This chain connects TRBV2 to TRBJ2-1; tentative D call: TRBD1 (6 bases). The V gene lost 7 bases and the J gene lost 7 bases, with 11 bases spanning the gap. The CDR3 length is 12 residues. Germline V gene sequence: CDR1 SNHLY, CDR2 FYNNEI. The chain's CDR3 is CASNLDSNEQFF. For the CDR3, the DNA is TGTGCCAGCAACCTGGACAGTAATGAGCAGTTCTTC.

The chain joins TRBV10-3 to TRBJ2-3, with a possible D match to TRBD1 (7 bases). Deletions cut 6 bases from V and 5 bases from J, with 18 bases between. This CDR3 spans 15 amino acids. Germline lookup yields CDR1 ENHRY and CDR2 SYGVKD. The CDR3 region has the DNA TGTGCCATCAGCAGGGGGGATGACACGAGAGATACGCAGTATTTT. This encodes CAISRGDDTRDTQYF.

The chain recombines TRBV6-5 with TRBJ1-6; D remains unclear. The CDR3 loop spans 14 amino acids. Germline V CDR1 and CDR2: MNHEY, SVGAGI. The ends were cut back, 0 bases at V and 9 bases at J, with 9 bases in the middle. The chain's CDR3 is CASSYSPGTSPLHF. Here the CDR3 DNA reads TGTGCCAGCAGTTACTCTCCGGGTACTTCACCCCTCCACTTT.

The gene calls are TRBV10-3 and TRBJ1-2; unclear D gene. The V and J ends lost 2 bases and 6 bases respectively, with 10 bases between them. The CDR3 extends over 13 amino acids. The germline CDR1 and CDR2 sequences are ENHRY and SYGVKD. CDR3 region: CAISEQQYDGYTF. The CDR3 DNA is TGTGCCATCAGTGAGCAACAGTATGATGGCTACACCTTC.

The V and J genes are TRBV29-1 and TRBJ1-1; the match to TRBD1 covers 7 bases. Germline V lookup: CDR1 SQVTM, CDR2 ANQGSEA. The CDR3 extends over 13 amino acids. J lost 1 base, V lost 7 bases, and 6 bases had no gene match. CDR3 residues: CSARTGENTEAFF. In nucleotides, the CDR3 is TGCAGCGCTCGGACAGGAGAGAACACTGAAGCTTTCTTT. Full variable domain (rest looked up from reference TRBV29-1 and TRBJ1-1): SAVISQKPSRDICQRGTSLTIQCQVDSQVTMMFWYRQQPGQSLTLIATANQGSEATYESGFVIDKFPISRPNLTFSTLTVSNMSPEDSSIYLCSARTGENTEAFFGQGTRLTVV.

The table lists this clone with a few counts. This rearrangement joins TRBV29-1 to TRBJ2-1; TRBD2 matches at 16 bases. Trimming took 5 bases from V and 4 from J; bases not matched to a gene: 8. This CDR3 is built from 17 residues. The germline gives CDR1 SQVTM, CDR2 ANQGSEA. Written as DNA, the CDR3 is TGCAGCGTTACTGGGACTAGCGGGGGGGAAATATACAATGAGCAGTTCTTC. This translates into CSVTGTSGGEIYNEQFF.

V usage is TRBV5-1 and J usage is TRBJ2-5; D tentatively reads TRBD1 or TRBD2 (5 bases each). The CDR3 totals 15 residues. V was shortened by 5 bases and J by 1 base, with 15 bases between the two germline ends. The V gene's germline CDR1 is SGHRS and CDR2 YFSETQ. The CDR3 spells CASSPSWGIQETQYF. The CDR3 DNA sequence: TGCGCCAGCAGTCCGTCGTGGGGGATCCAAGAGACCCAGTACTTC. The full variable domain, its missing parts supplied by reference TRBV5-1 and TRBJ2-5, is KAGVTQTPRYLIKTRGQQVTLSCSPISGHRSVSWYQQTPGQGLQFLFEYFSETQRNKGNFPGRFSGRQFSNSRSEMNVSTLELGDSALYLCASSPSWGIQETQYFGPGTRLLVL.

The chain recombines TRBV7-9 with TRBJ2-1; 10 bases are a match to TRBD2. CDR3 length: 18 amino acids. Germline values: CDR1 SEHNR, CDR2 FQNEAQ (reference sequence). V lost 5 bases and J lost 0; bases outside the gene matches: 10. The CDR3 sequence is CASSASRLAGPSYNEQFF. CDR3 nucleotides: TGTGCCAGCAGCGCGAGTCGACTAGCGGGCCCCTCCTACAATGAGCAGTTCTTC.

This clone came up once. The chain carries TRBV27 and TRBJ2-7; either TRBD1 or TRBD2 may supply D (5 bases each). V lost 6 bases and J 3 bases, leaving 18 bases between the germline ends. Germline assignment: CDR1 MNHEY and CDR2 SMNVEV (reference sequence). The CDR3 has 15 amino acids. The DNA of the CDR3 is TGTGCCAGCAGCCCGGGGCAGGGCCTTTTCTACGAGCAGTACTTC. Translation gives CASSPGQGLFYEQYF.

This rearrangement joins TRBV13 to TRBJ2-2, with 7 positions matching TRBD1. The CDR3 contains 16 residues. Germline V gene sequence: CDR1 PRHDT, CDR2 FYEKMQ (reference sequence). V lost 1 base, J lost 0 bases, and 2 bases stayed unmatched. This chain's CDR3 is CASSLEGGPNTGELFF. DNA for the CDR3: TGTGCCAGCAGCTTAGAAGGGGGCCCGAACACCGGGGAGCTGTTTTTT.

V is TRBV30 and J is TRBJ1-1, with D maybe TRBD1 (5 bases). Germline-derived CDR1 and CDR2 are GTSNPN and SVGIG (reference sequence). The CDR3 has 14 amino acids. Trimming shortened V by 2 bases and J by 1 base, and 11 bases separated the two germline ends. The CDR3 DNA reads as TGTGCCTGGAGTTCAGGGATGAAGAACACTGAAGCTTTCTTT. Encoded protein: CAWSSGMKNTEAFF.

This chain uses TRBV6-4 with TRBJ2-3; no definite D call. V lost 2 bases and J 8 bases, leaving 11 bases between the germline ends. Germline V gene data show CDR1 as MRHNA and CDR2 as SNTAGT. This CDR3 spans 13 amino acids. This chain's CDR3 is CASSDRWGATQYF. CDR3 sequence (DNA): TGTGCCAGCAGTGACCGGTGGGGTGCTACGCAGTATTTT.

The rearrangement links TRBV5-1 to TRBJ1-2, with D tentatively TRBD1 (5 bases). Trimming left V 6 bases short and J 8 bases short, with 20 bases between. This CDR3 contains 14 residues. The germline CDR1 and CDR2 sequences are SGHRS and YFSETQ. CDR3 loop: CASTPFEGAGGYTF. The CDR3 coding sequence is TGCGCCAGCACCCCCTTTGAGGGCGCAGGGGGCTACACCTTC.

This clone was counted a single time. The rearrangement uses TRBV14 and TRBJ2-2, with D unclear. Germline V CDR1 and CDR2: SGHDN, FVKESK. CDR3 length: 15 residues. Deletions cut 5 bases from V and 0 bases from J, with 10 bases between. CDR3 DNA: TGTGCCAGCAGCACCCGGAACCCGAACACCGGGGAGCTGTTTTTT. It specifies CASSTRNPNTGELFF.

This chain joins TRBV30 and TRBJ1-3; no clear D. CDR1 and CDR2 from the germline V gene are GTSNPN and SVGIG (reference sequence). CDR3 length equals 13 residues. With 4 bases removed from V and 7 bases from J, the gap between germline ends came to 14 bases. The DNA of the CDR3 is TGTGCCTGGACAAGGCAGATGGGTAACACCATATATTTT. It specifies CAWTRQMGNTIYF.

This clone turned up a few times. The chain links TRBV7-9 to TRBJ2-6; D is undetermined. Germline loops: CDR1 SEHNR, CDR2 FQNEAQ (reference sequence). V was clipped by 5 bases and J by 1 base, with 3 bases between them. There are 13 residues in the CDR3. The CDR3 DNA reads TGTGCCAGCAGCCCGTCTGGGGCCAACGTCCTGACTTTC. It codes for CASSPSGANVLTF.

CDR3 loop: CASSPDQGGLYEQYF. In nucleotides, the CDR3 is TGTGCCAGCAGCCCAGACCAGGGCGGTTTATACGAGCAGTACTTC. This sequence joins TRBV5-4 and TRBJ2-7; possible D gene TRBD1, 5 bases. The CDR3 extends over 15 amino acids. Trimming took 4 bases from V and 4 from J, leaving 18 bases between them. The germline V gene has CDR1 SGHNT and CDR2 YYREEE (reference sequence). The variable domain in full, completed from reference TRBV5-4 and TRBJ2-7, reads ETGVTQSPTHLIKTRGQQVTLRCSSQSGHNTVSWYQQALGQGPQFIFQYYREEENGRGNFPPRFSGLQFPNYSSELNVNALELDDSALYLCASSPDQGGLYEQYFGPGTRLTVT.

This rearrangement joins TRBV5-1 to TRBJ2-1; D call uncertain. This CDR3 is built from 14 residues. The V gene's germline CDR1 is SGHRS and CDR2 YFSETQ. V lost 1 base and J 4 bases, leaving 9 bases between the germline ends. The CDR3 DNA reads as TGCGCCAGCAGCTTGTGGAGTAATTACAATGAGCAGTTCTTC. This codes for CASSLWSNYNEQFF.

The chain joins TRBV7-2 to TRBJ1-2, with D maybe TRBD1 (5 bases). Trimming took off 4 bases at V and 4 bases at J, with 13 bases between the two ends. The CDR3 consists of 14 residues. Germline V gene data show CDR1 as SGHTA and CDR2 as FQGNSA. DNA of the CDR3: TGTGCCAGCAGCTCCACCCCCGGGGGCTATGGCTACACCTTC. Translated, it gives CASSSTPGGYGYTF.

The gene calls are TRBV7-9 and TRBJ1-1; maybe TRBD1 (5 bases). Germline CDR1 reads SEHNR; CDR2 reads FQNEAQ (reference sequence). V lost 1 base and J lost 4, with 10 bases in between. The CDR3 totals 14 residues. The CDR3 bases are TGTGCCAGCAGCTTAGGTCGCGGGACCACTGAAGCTTTCTTT. Amino acids: CASSLGRGTTEAFF. Full variable domain (rest looked up from reference TRBV7-9 and TRBJ1-1): DTGVSQNPRHKITKRGQNVTFRCDPISEHNRLYWYRQTLGQGPEFLTYFQNEAQLEKSRLLSDRFSAERPKGSFSTLEIQRTEQGDSAMYLCASSLGRGTTEAFFGQGTRLTVV.

CDR3 in amino acids: CASSIVGRGLRTEAFF. CDR3 in DNA: TGTGCCAGTAGTATAGTTGGCAGGGGGCTGAGGACTGAAGCTTTCTTT. This chain joins TRBV19 and TRBJ1-1; 8 bases match TRBD1. Germline lookup yields CDR1 LNHDA and CDR2 SQIVND (reference sequence). This CDR3 comprises 16 residues. V lost 1 base and J lost 5; bases outside the gene matches: 9.

The chain employs TRBV7-9 and TRBJ2-2; D is perhaps TRBD1 (5 bases). V was clipped by 2 bases and J by 3 bases, with 10 bases between them. The CDR3 extends over 15 amino acids. CDR1 and CDR2 (germline): SEHNR, FQNEAQ (reference sequence). Here the CDR3 DNA reads TGTGCCAGCAGCTTAACACAGGTGGACACCGGGGAGCTGTTTTTT. Its translation: CASSLTQVDTGELFF.

CDR3 DNA sequence: TGTGCCAGCAGTCCAGCTTCGGGACAGTCTAGCAATCAGCCCCAGCATTTT. Its protein product is CASSPASGQSSNQPQHF. The chain is built from TRBV28 and TRBJ1-5; 7 positions match TRBD1. V lost 5 bases to trimming and J lost 0 bases; unmatched junction nucleotides: 10. CDR1 MDHEN and CDR2 SYDVKM come from the germline V gene. This CDR3 is 17 amino acids long.

V and J are TRBV10-2 and TRBJ1-5; the D is unclear. CDR1 WSHSY and CDR2 SAAADI come from the germline V gene. The ends were cut back, 9 bases at V and 8 bases at J, with 5 bases in the middle. The CDR3 covers 9 residues. The CDR3 coding sequence is TGCGCCAGAAGGGAGCCCCAGCATTTT. It is translated as CARREPQHF.

The chain carries TRBV7-8 and TRBJ2-2; the D gene is possibly TRBD2 (5 bases). Germline-derived CDR1 and CDR2 are SGHVS and FQNEAQ. CDR3 length: 16 residues. Trimming pared 5 bases from V and 6 bases from J, leaving 19 bases between. The CDR3 DNA reads TGTGCCAGCAGCATTAAAAGGGATCCAGCGGCCGGGGAGCTGTTTTTT. Its protein is CASSIKRDPAAGELFF.

The CDR3 DNA reads as TGTGCCAGCAGCGCGGGACAGGTTCCCTCACCCCTCCACTTT. Protein sequence: CASSAGQVPSPLHF. The genes are TRBV9 and TRBJ1-6; TRBD1 agrees at 8 bases. J lost 10 bases, V lost 3 bases, and 6 bases had no gene match. Germline V gives CDR1 SGDLS, CDR2 YYNGEE. The CDR3 length is 14 residues.